Listed here are 24 T cell receptor beta chains from one sample, sequenced in a study of cytomegalovirus exposure and HLA in healthy donors. The study ran its PCR with 60 Vbeta and 13 Jbeta primers. Measured with immunoSEQ multiplex PCR; TCRdb has only the in-frame clones, and not every one. This sample has 110,000 to 150,000 clones, with around 78% found just once. The sequenced sample was PBMCs. The source of these receptors is a woman aged 18-29 years in good health and CMV-seropositive.

The CDR3 DNA sequence: TGCGCCAGCAGCTTGATGTTAGCGGGGACCACAGATACGCAGTATTTT. This encodes CASSLMLAGTTDTQYF. This chain uses TRBV5-1 with TRBJ2-3; 8 nucleotides line up with TRBD2. The V gene end was trimmed by 1 base and the J gene end by 2 bases; junction bases not matched to a gene: 6. CDR3 length: 16 amino acids. Germline V gene data show CDR1 as SGHRS and CDR2 as YFSETQ.

V usage is TRBV6-5 and J usage is TRBJ1-4; D is possibly TRBD1 (6 bases). This CDR3 is built from 13 residues. Germline V gene lookup returns CDR1 MNHEY and CDR2 SVGAGI. Trimming left V 6 bases short and J 17 bases short, with 22 bases between. CDR3: CASSDRQVGREFF. The CDR3 nucleotides read TGTGCCAGCAGCGACAGACAGGTGGGAAGGGAATTTTTT.

The chain joins TRBV7-9 to TRBJ1-2; D is undetermined. Trimming removed 5 bases from V and 2 bases from J, with 18 bases in between. Per germline, CDR1 SEHNR and CDR2 FQNEAQ (reference sequence). The CDR3 consists of 16 residues. The CDR3 sequence: CASSLLRLDINYGYTF. CDR3 nucleotide sequence: TGTGCCAGCAGCCTCCTCCGGTTAGATATAAACTATGGCTACACCTTC.

The chain is built from TRBV23-1 and TRBJ2-7; 8 bases match TRBD1. TRBV23-1 is identified as an open reading frame with a role that is uncertain. This CDR3 has 16 amino acids. Losses at the gene ends were 4 bases for V and 2 bases for J; bases not matched to a gene: 10. The CDR3 here is CASSRHRDRRTYEQYF. The CDR3 DNA sequence: TGCGCCAGCAGTCGCCACCGGGACAGGAGAACCTACGAGCAGTACTTC.

The genes are TRBV19 and TRBJ1-1; D is unresolved. With 9 bases removed from V and 2 bases from J, the gap between germline ends came to 13 bases. The CDR3 length is 13 residues. Per the germline V gene, CDR1 is LNHDA and CDR2 is SQIVND (reference sequence). CDR3 amino acids: CASRPTTNTEAFF. The CDR3 DNA reads as TGTGCCAGCCGGCCGACTACCAACACTGAAGCTTTCTTT.

The sample holds a few counts of this clone. The V gene is TRBV11-2, the J gene TRBJ1-3; D is perhaps TRBD1 (6 bases). This CDR3 has 18 amino acids. Per the germline V gene, CDR1 is SGHAT and CDR2 is FQNNGV. Trimming took off 1 base at V and 0 bases at J, with 16 bases between the two ends. CDR3 bases: TGTGCCAGCAGCTTAGCCGGGCAATGGACAGCCTCTGGAAACACCATATATTTT. This gives the protein CASSLAGQWTASGNTIYF.

This clone was seen a few times. The chain carries TRBV6-1 and TRBJ2-3; 7 bases fit TRBD2. The junction had 7 bases not matched to a gene; V was cut back by 4 bases and J by 0 bases. The germline V gene has CDR1 MNHNS and CDR2 SASEGT. CDR3 size: 16 residues. CDR3 protein: CASSVNSGTSTDTQYF. CDR3 DNA sequence: TGTGCCAGCAGTGTGAACAGCGGGACTAGCACAGATACGCAGTATTTT.

CDR3 sequence: CASSLGGQGNTIYF. CDR3 nucleotides: TGCGCCAGCAGCTTGGGGGGACAGGGAAACACCATATATTTT. This rearrangement joins TRBV5-1 to TRBJ1-3, with TRBD1 matching 7 bases. CDR1 is SGHRS and CDR2 is YFSETQ in the germline V gene. CDR3 length: 14 residues. The J segment lost 4 bases and the V segment lost 0 bases, leaving 1 base of the junction unmatched.

In regard to this clone: One junction end does not reproduce the germline sequence, and a read error may be involved. This sequence joins TRBV27 and TRBJ2-6; 9 bases align to TRBD1. CDR3 length: 18 residues. Germline-derived CDR1 and CDR2 are MNHEY and SMNVEV (reference sequence). CDR3 nucleotide sequence: TGTGCCGGCAGTTTCGGCAGGACAGGGGTGACTGGGGCCAACGTCCTGACTTTC. It encodes CAGSFGRTGVTGANVLTF.

V is TRBV6-1 and J is TRBJ1-1; 7 bases are shared with TRBD1. The V and J ends lost 6 bases and 3 bases, in that order; junction bases with no gene match: 4. CDR1 and CDR2 (germline): MNHNS, SASEGT. The CDR3 runs to 13 residues. CDR3 bases: TGTGCCAGCAGGACTGACAGGGACACTGAAGCTTTCTTT. Translated: CASRTDRDTEAFF.

This chain uses TRBV5-3 with TRBJ1-1; a weak D match, TRBD1 (5 bases). TRBV5-3 is an ORF, and what it does is uncertain. The CDR3 runs 12 residues. V lost 3 bases to trimming and J lost 4 bases, with 7 bases between them. The CDR3 region is CARSWRGTEAFF. In DNA, the CDR3 is TGTGCCAGAAGCTGGAGGGGCACTGAAGCTTTCTTT.

The rearrangement links TRBV6-5 to TRBJ1-1, with TRBD1 as a possible D gene (6 bases). The CDR3 totals 16 residues. Trimming took 4 bases from V and 5 from J, leaving 20 bases between them. Germline CDR1 reads MNHEY; CDR2 reads SVGAGI. As DNA, the CDR3 is TGTGCCAGCAGTTTCCATTTGGGACAAATGGGGACTGAAGCTTTCTTT. Protein product: CASSFHLGQMGTEAFF.

The gene calls are TRBV9 and TRBJ1-6; maybe TRBD1 (6 bases). Between the trimmed V and J ends, which lost 3 bases and 4 bases, there was a span of 8 bases. This CDR3 has 14 amino acids. Germline CDR1 SGDLS, CDR2 YYNGEE. The CDR3 region is CASSGRGYNSPLHF. The CDR3 coding sequence is TGTGCCAGCAGCGGTAGGGGGTATAATTCACCCCTCCACTTT.

The chain couples TRBV6-1 to TRBJ1-5, with D perhaps TRBD1 (5 bases). The CDR3 extends over 15 amino acids. Per the germline V gene, CDR1 is MNHNS and CDR2 is SASEGT. V was trimmed by 2 bases and J by 2 bases, leaving 10 bases between them. CDR3 amino acids: CASSETGLGNQPQHF. The CDR3 nucleotides read TGTGCCAGCAGTGAAACAGGACTAGGCAATCAGCCCCAGCATTTT.

The chain joins TRBV28 to TRBJ2-1; TRBD1 matches at 9 bases. After removal of 10 bases from V and 0 bases from J, the junction contained 7 bases not matched to a gene. This CDR3 spans 15 amino acids. From germline, CDR1 is MDHEN and CDR2 SYDVKM. The CDR3, as DNA: TGTGCCACCCTGGACAGGGGTAGCTCCTACAATGAGCAGTTCTTC. Translation gives CATLDRGSSYNEQFF.

V usage is TRBV5-1 and J usage is TRBJ1-2, with 9 bases that match TRBD1. This CDR3 spans 17 amino acids. Per the germline V gene, CDR1 is SGHRS and CDR2 is YFSETQ. The J segment lost 3 bases and the V segment lost 4 bases, leaving 13 bases of the junction unmatched. CDR3 nucleotides: TGCGCCAGCAGCCAGGGACAGGGTCTTATCGGCGACTATGGCTACACCTTC. It translates to CASSQGQGLIGDYGYTF.

The chain links TRBV9 to TRBJ2-5; weak D call: TRBD1 (6 bases). The V and J ends lost 0 bases and 0 bases respectively, with 12 bases between them. Germline V gene lookup returns CDR1 SGDLS and CDR2 YYNGEE. The CDR3 length is 16 residues. The CDR3 loop is CASSVELGAHQETQYF. As DNA, the CDR3 is TGTGCCAGCAGCGTAGAATTGGGGGCCCACCAAGAGACCCAGTACTTC.

This chain connects TRBV10-3 to TRBJ2-2; 8 bases fit TRBD1. V shed 4 bases, J shed 4 bases, and the junction held 11 bases outside the gene matches. The CDR3 loop spans 17 amino acids. Per the germline V gene, CDR1 is ENHRY and CDR2 is SYGVKD. The CDR3, as DNA: TGTGCCATCAGTGGGGCCCGCCCCGGACAGGGCACCGGGGAGCTGTTTTTT. Protein sequence: CAISGARPGQGTGELFF.

The chain combines TRBV7-9 with TRBJ1-5, with 9 bases fitting TRBD1. Germline V gene lookup returns CDR1 SEHNR and CDR2 FQNEAQ (reference sequence). The CDR3 loop spans 17 amino acids. The V gene end was trimmed by 0 bases and the J gene end by 4 bases; junction bases not matched to a gene: 7. Here the CDR3 reads CASSLAGTGYGNQPQHF. CDR3 coding DNA: TGTGCCAGCAGCTTAGCGGGGACAGGGTACGGGAATCAGCCCCAGCATTTT.

The rearrangement uses TRBV5-5 and TRBJ1-2; D is uncertain. Germline CDR1 and CDR2: SGHKS and YYEKEE (reference sequence). There are 13 residues in the CDR3. Trimming took 1 base from V and 0 from J, leaving 4 bases between them. The CDR3 region is CASSLTANYGYTF. Written as DNA, the CDR3 is TGTGCCAGCAGCTTGACAGCTAACTATGGCTACACCTTC.

CDR3 residues: CASSPGGGVPYEQYF. The CDR3 DNA is TGTGCCAGCAGCCCCGGGGGGGGAGTCCCCTACGAGCAGTACTTC. The rearrangement links TRBV5-5 to TRBJ2-7, with 8 bases matching TRBD2. With 4 bases clipped from V and 2 bases from J, the junction kept 8 bases outside the gene matches. Germline V CDR1 and CDR2: SGHKS, YYEKEE (reference sequence). CDR3 length: 15 amino acids.

V gene TRBV2 combines with J gene TRBJ1-2; 8 nucleotides match TRBD1. Germline V gene sequence: CDR1 SNHLY, CDR2 FYNNEI. The CDR3 is made up of 15 amino acids. With 8 bases clipped from V and 5 bases from J, the junction kept 13 bases outside the gene matches. This CDR3 reads CASSRQLRQGYGYTF. CDR3 DNA sequence: TGTGCCAGCTCGCGCCAGTTACGACAGGGGTATGGCTACACCTTC.

CDR3 in amino acids: CASSRGDRDVEKLFF. CDR3 DNA sequence: TGTGCCAGCAGCCGAGGGGACAGAGACGTTGAAAAACTGTTTTTT. V usage is TRBV4-2 and J usage is TRBJ1-4; 7 bases are shared with TRBD1. V gave up 4 bases and J gave up 7 bases; unmatched junction bases: 9. Germline CDR1 and CDR2: LGHNA and YNFKEQ. This CDR3 spans 15 amino acids.

The rearrangement links TRBV2 to TRBJ1-5; D gene unclear. Trimming shortened V by 0 bases and J by 6 bases, and 12 bases separated the two germline ends. Per germline, CDR1 SNHLY and CDR2 FYNNEI. There are 15 residues in the CDR3. CDR3 sequence reads: CASSEAPRSGQPQHF. DNA of the CDR3: TGTGCCAGCAGTGAAGCGCCCCGTTCGGGTCAGCCCCAGCATTTT.